Here is one T cell receptor beta chain with its context. Only in-frame clones appear in the TCRdb table, and some are missing; sequencing was by immunoSEQ multiplex PCR. Of tens of thousands of clones listed, approximately 94% are singletons. This specimen comes from a study of T cell changes during pregnancy in multiple sclerosis. The CDR3 spans 15 residues. The germline gives CDR1 LGHNA, CDR2 YNFKEQ. The V and J ends lost 0 bases and 0 bases respectively, with 8 bases between them. Here the sequenced sample was peripheral blood, taken in the third trimester of pregnancy. This clonotype was obtained from a female donor with multiple sclerosis, enrolled in a pregnancy study. The chain carries TRBV4-2 and TRBJ1-2; D is uncertain. The CDR3 reads CASSQDSGANYGYTF. In nucleotides, the CDR3 is TGTGCCAGCAGCCAAGATTCCGGTGCTAACTATGGCTACACCTTC.